The 8 T cell receptor beta chains given below trace back to one sample, sequenced in a study of CD8 T cells in Susac syndrome. Random hexamers were used to reverse transcribe roughly 0.5 to 1 ug of RNA. Using its own MiXCR run on the immunoSEQ multiplex PCR reads, TCRdb lists one record per CDR3 protein. The sample consists of some 120,000 distinct CDR3 sequences, roughly 89% of them appearing once. Source material: CD8+ T cells from PBMCs. These TCRs come from a human donor with multiple sclerosis.

V usage is TRBV4-1 and J usage is TRBJ2-1, with 10 bases identical to TRBD2. The CDR3 is 16 amino acids. With V trimmed by 5 bases and J by 0 bases, 4 bases remained unmatched. The germline CDR1 and CDR2 sequences are MGHRA and YSYEKL. CDR3: CASSSRTSGSYNEQFF. The CDR3 nucleotides read TGCGCCAGCAGCTCAAGGACTAGCGGCTCCTACAATGAGCAGTTCTTC.

This chain connects TRBV28 to TRBJ1-5, with 8 bases fitting TRBD1. The junction had 10 bases not matched to a gene; V was cut back by 4 bases and J by 2 bases. The CDR3 extends over 17 amino acids. The germline gives CDR1 MDHEN, CDR2 SYDVKM. In DNA form, the CDR3 reads TGTGCCAGCAGTTCACCCTCGACAGGGGTGGGCAATCAGCCCCAGCATTTT. It yields the protein CASSSPSTGVGNQPQHF.

The chain couples TRBV6-1 to TRBJ1-4, with TRBD1 identical over 7 bases. V lost 6 bases, J lost 8 bases, and 12 bases stayed unmatched. CDR3 length equals 15 residues. CDR1 and CDR2 (germline): MNHNS, SASEGT. The CDR3 nucleotides read TGTGCCAGCAGCCCGGGACAGTGGGGATCCGAAAAACTGTTTTTT. It yields the protein CASSPGQWGSEKLFF.

The V gene is TRBV6-1, the J gene TRBJ2-2; D remains ambiguous. The CDR3 has 10 residues. The V and J ends lost 11 bases and 5 bases respectively, with 6 bases between them. Per the germline V gene, CDR1 is MNHNS and CDR2 is SASEGT. The chain's CDR3 is CAGRTGELFF. As DNA, the CDR3 is TGTGCCGGAAGGACCGGGGAGCTGTTTTTT.

CDR3 amino acids: CASSREILTYEQYF. The DNA for the CDR3 is TGTGCCAGCAGTAGGGAGATTTTGACCTACGAGCAGTACTTC. The V gene is TRBV28, the J gene TRBJ2-7; D is possibly TRBD2 (5 bases). This CDR3 comprises 14 residues. With 5 bases removed from V and 2 bases from J, the gap between germline ends came to 13 bases. Looked up from germline, CDR1 is MDHEN and CDR2 is SYDVKM.

This rearrangement joins TRBV27 to TRBJ2-1, with TRBD2 matching 10 bases. CDR1 and CDR2 (germline): MNHEY, SMNVEV (reference sequence). The CDR3 is 17 amino acids. V gave up 1 base and J gave up 2 bases; unmatched junction bases: 5. CDR3 nucleotides: TGTGCCAGCAGTTTATTCCCTAGCGGGGGAACCTACAATGAGCAGTTCTTC. It codes for CASSLFPSGGTYNEQFF.

CDR3 sequence (DNA): TGTGCCAGCAGTTTCAAGCGGGAATCCGACGAGCAGTACTTC. Translated, it gives CASSFKRESDEQYF. The V gene is TRBV6-2 or TRBV6-3, the J gene TRBJ2-7, with 7 bases lining up with TRBD2. This CDR3 has 14 amino acids. V shed 4 bases, J shed 5 bases, and the junction held 8 bases outside the gene matches. Per the germline V gene, CDR1 is MNHEY and CDR2 is SVGEGT.

In DNA form, the CDR3 reads TGTGCGTCAGGCGGGGTACAGACTGAAGCTTTCTTT. The encoded protein is CASGGVQTEAFF. This chain links TRBV5-5 with TRBJ1-1; D is unresolved. This CDR3 has 12 residues. Per the germline V gene, CDR1 is SGHKS and CDR2 is YYEKEE (reference sequence).